These 8 T cell receptor beta chains were sequenced from one sample in a study of brain T cells in children with intractable seizures. Method: immunoSEQ multiplex PCR; TCRdb's copy keeps in-frame clones and lacks some. Here the sample spans about 340,000 clones, over 90% being singletons. Noted time point: blood from clinic visit 5 months post-surgery; TSC patient then seizure free. Sequencing used peripheral blood, obtained roughly 5 months after surgery. The receptors shown here come from a boy less than two years old with tuberous sclerosis and intractable seizures.

The chain carries TRBV29-1 and TRBJ2-5; D perhaps matches TRBD1 (6 bases). Germline CDR1 is SQVTM and CDR2 is ANQGSEA. The CDR3 contains 16 residues. V was shortened by 7 bases and J by 4 bases, with 25 bases between the two germline ends. This CDR3 reads CSAQPVRRQGRETQYF. The DNA for the CDR3 is TGCAGCGCCCAGCCGGTAAGGAGGCAGGGGAGAGAGACCCAGTACTTC. Drawing the rest from reference TRBV29-1 and TRBJ2-5, the complete variable domain is SAVISQKPSRDICQRGTSLTIQCQVDSQVTMMFWYRQQPGQSLTLIATANQGSEATYESGFVIDKFPISRPNLTFSTLTVSNMSPEDSSIYLCSAQPVRRQGRETQYFGPGTRLLVL.

V gene TRBV25-1 combines with J gene TRBJ2-7; 7 nucleotides align to TRBD2. The J segment lost 5 bases and the V segment lost 1 base, leaving 11 bases of the junction unmatched. The germline V gene encodes CDR1 MGHDK and CDR2 SYGVNS. The CDR3 length is 16 residues. CDR3 sequence (DNA): TGTGCCAGCAGTGAATGGGGCGGGAGCCCCAGCGACGAGCAGTACTTC. Its protein is CASSEWGGSPSDEQYF.

This chain joins TRBV11-2 and TRBJ2-1; TRBD2 agrees at 9 bases. The germline V gene has CDR1 SGHAT and CDR2 FQNNGV. V shed 2 bases and J 9 bases; nucleotides not matched to a gene: 8. This CDR3 is built from 15 residues. The CDR3 loop reads CASSLFSGSQPEQFF. The CDR3 DNA sequence: TGTGCCAGCAGCTTATTTAGCGGGAGTCAGCCTGAGCAGTTCTTC. Filled out from reference TRBV11-2 and TRBJ2-1, the complete variable domain reads EAGVAQSPRYKIIEKRQSVAFWCNPISGHATLYWYQQILGQGPKLLIQFQNNGVVDDSQLPKDRFSAERLKGVDSTLKIQPAKLEDSAVYLCASSLFSGSQPEQFFGPGTRLTVL.

As DNA, the CDR3 is TGTGCCAGCAGCCTCACAGGGGCGGAGGGAGATGAGCAGTTCTTC. It is translated as CASSLTGAEGDEQFF. This chain joins TRBV7-3 and TRBJ2-1, with D possibly being TRBD1 (7 bases). Germline assignment: CDR1 SGHTA and CDR2 FQGTGA. This CDR3 is 15 amino acids long. Trimming cost V 5 bases and J 8 bases, with 19 bases left between them.

The CDR3 bases are TGTGCCAGCAGTTACTTACTGAACACTGAAGCTTTCTTT. It specifies CASSYLLNTEAFF. This rearrangement joins TRBV6-6 to TRBJ1-1, with D unresolved. CDR1 and CDR2 (germline): MNHNY, SVGAGI (reference sequence). CDR3 size: 13 residues. V gave up 1 base and J gave up 0 bases, with 3 bases separating them.

This rearrangement joins TRBV9 to TRBJ1-1; D ambiguous. This CDR3 spans 15 amino acids. Between the trimmed V and J ends, which lost 0 bases and 3 bases, there was a span of 12 bases. CDR1 is SGDLS, CDR2 YYNGEE, per germline. The CDR3 sequence is CASSVGWSSDTEAFF. The CDR3 bases are TGTGCCAGCAGCGTAGGGTGGAGCTCGGACACTGAAGCTTTCTTT.

The DNA of the CDR3 is TGTGCCAGCAGCCTTCCACCTGGAGGACACAATGAGCAGTTCTTC. This gives the protein CASSLPPGGHNEQFF. This chain connects TRBV11-1 to TRBJ2-1, with a tentative D call TRBD2 (5 bases). This CDR3 contains 15 residues. Germline loops: CDR1 SGHAT, CDR2 FQDESV (reference sequence). V was trimmed by 5 bases and J by 5 bases, leaving 16 bases between them.

As DNA, the CDR3 is TGTGCCAGCAGCTTGCGGGGGGGCGATTCGTACGAGCAGTACTTC. Protein: CASSLRGGDSYEQYF. The rearrangement links TRBV7-9 to TRBJ2-7; 9 bases are shared with TRBD2. Germline trimming cut 3 bases from V and 4 bases from J; bases unmatched to any gene: 7. Germline-derived CDR1 and CDR2 are SEHNR and FQNEAQ (reference sequence). This CDR3 has 15 residues.